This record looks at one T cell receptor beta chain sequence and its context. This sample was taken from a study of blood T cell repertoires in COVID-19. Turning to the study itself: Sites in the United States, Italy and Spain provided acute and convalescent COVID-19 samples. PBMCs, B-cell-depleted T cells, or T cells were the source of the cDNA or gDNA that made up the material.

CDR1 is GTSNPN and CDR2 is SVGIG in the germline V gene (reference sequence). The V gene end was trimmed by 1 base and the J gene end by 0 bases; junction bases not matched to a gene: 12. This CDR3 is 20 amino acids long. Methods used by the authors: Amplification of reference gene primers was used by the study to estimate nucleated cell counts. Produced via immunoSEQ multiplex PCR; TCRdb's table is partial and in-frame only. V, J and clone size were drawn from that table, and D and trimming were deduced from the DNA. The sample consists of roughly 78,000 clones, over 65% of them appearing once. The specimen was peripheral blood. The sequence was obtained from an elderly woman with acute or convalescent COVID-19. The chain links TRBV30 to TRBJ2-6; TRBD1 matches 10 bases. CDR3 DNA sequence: TGTGCCTGGAGTGCCACCCGACAGGGGGCTGGTTTCTCTGGGGCCAACGTCCTGACTTTC. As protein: CAWSATRQGAGFSGANVLTF.